One and the same sample provided the 30 T cell receptor beta chains below, sequenced in a study of cytomegalovirus exposure and HLA in healthy donors. The PCR made use of 60 Vbeta and 13 Jbeta primers. TCRdb's copy holds only in-frame clones and misses some; the assay was immunoSEQ multiplex PCR. The sample contains 170,000 or so clones, approximately 82% of which appear only once. Sample: PBMCs. Every receptor here comes from a woman aged 25 to 45 in good health and CMV-seronegative.

The genes are TRBV7-9 and TRBJ2-1; maybe TRBD1 (6 bases). Trimming shortened V by 5 bases and J by 9 bases, and 20 bases separated the two germline ends. The CDR3 runs to 15 residues. Germline CDR1 is SEHNR and CDR2 is FQNEAQ (reference sequence). The CDR3 DNA reads as TGTGCCAGCAGCCCTTCGGGACACCCCGCGGGTGAGCAGTTCTTC. Translating it yields CASSPSGHPAGEQFF. The variable domain in full, with the rest retrieved from reference TRBV7-9 and TRBJ2-1, is DTGVSQNPRHKITKRGQNVTFRCDPISEHNRLYWYRQTLGQGPEFLTYFQNEAQLEKSRLLSDRFSAERPKGSFSTLEIQRTEQGDSAMYLCASSPSGHPAGEQFFGPGTRLTVL.

The rearrangement links TRBV11-3 to TRBJ2-3; D perhaps matches TRBD2 (7 bases). Per germline, CDR1 SGHNT and CDR2 YENEEA. The ends were cut back, 2 bases at V and 4 bases at J, with 16 bases in the middle. The CDR3 covers 16 residues. CDR3 nucleotides: TGTGCCAGCAGCTTAAGGGGGGGAAGTCTCCCAGATACGCAGTATTTT. Amino acids: CASSLRGGSLPDTQYF.

The gene calls are TRBV28 and TRBJ2-5; D unresolved. The CDR3 length is 13 residues. The germline V and J ends were trimmed by 3 bases and 4 bases, with 9 bases remaining between them. From germline, CDR1 is MDHEN and CDR2 SYDVKM. This chain's CDR3 is CASSFTASETQYF. The CDR3 nucleotides read TGTGCCAGCAGTTTTACAGCCTCAGAGACCCAGTACTTC.

This chain joins TRBV4-3 and TRBJ1-6; 8 bases are shared with TRBD1. V trimming: 4 bases; J trimming: 10 bases; junction bases outside the gene matches: 9. Germline CDR1 LGHNA, CDR2 YSLEER. CDR3 length: 15 amino acids. Written as DNA, the CDR3 is TGCGCCAGCAGCCCCGGACAGGGCCCTGAGTCACCCCTCCACTTT. It is translated as CASSPGQGPESPLHF.

The J gene is TRBJ2-6, the V gene TRBV9, with TRBD2 matching over 7 bases. The CDR3 contains 17 residues. The V gene end was trimmed by 1 base and the J gene end by 2 bases; junction bases not matched to a gene: 6. Germline V lookup: CDR1 SGDLS, CDR2 YYNGEE. The DNA for the CDR3 is TGTGCCAGCAGCGTACGGGGGGACCAGACTGGGGCCAACGTCCTGACTTTC. This gives the protein CASSVRGDQTGANVLTF.

The sample holds a few counts of this clone. This chain joins TRBV15 and TRBJ2-5, with 9 positions matching TRBD1. CDR1 LNHNV and CDR2 YYDKDF come from the germline V gene (reference sequence). With V trimmed by 6 bases and J by 5 bases, 7 bases remained unmatched. There are 14 residues in the CDR3. The chain's CDR3 is CATRGTGRGETQYF. The CDR3 region has the DNA TGTGCCACCAGGGGGACAGGGCGGGGGGAGACCCAGTACTTC. Together with reference TRBV15 and TRBJ2-5, the CDR3 gives the full variable domain: DAMVIQNPRYQVTQFGKPVTLSCSQTLNHNVMYWYQQKSSQAPKLLFHYYDKDFNNEADTPDNFQSRRPNTSFCFLDIRSPGLGDTAMYLCATRGTGRGETQYFGPGTRLLVL.

The rearrangement joins TRBV5-4 to TRBJ2-1; 9 bases are a match to TRBD2. The CDR3 length is 16 residues. CDR1 is SGHNT, CDR2 YYREEE, per germline (reference sequence). Trimming cost V 1 base and J 0 bases; bases outside gene matches: 2. CDR3 nucleotide sequence: TGTGCCAGCAGCTTGTTTAGCGGGAGCTCCTACAATGAGCAGTTCTTC. Translation gives CASSLFSGSSYNEQFF.

The chain joins TRBV7-9 to TRBJ1-1, with 10 bases aligning to TRBD1. The CDR3 is 18 residues long. J lost 3 bases, V lost 1 base, and 11 bases had no gene match. The germline gives CDR1 SEHNR, CDR2 FQNEAQ (reference sequence). CDR3 sequence reads: CASSLVRDRGRGDTEAFF. Written as DNA, the CDR3 is TGTGCCAGCAGCTTAGTTCGAGACAGGGGGCGCGGGGACACTGAAGCTTTCTTT.

The chain is built from TRBV1 and TRBJ2-3; the table's D gene call, TRBD2, was not cross checked with the DNA. TRBV1 is assigned pseudogene status. This CDR3 is 18 amino acids long. DNA for the CDR3: TGCACCAGCAGCCAGCAAACCGGACTAGCGGGAGTAGCAGATACGCAGTATTTT. Residues: CTSSQQTGLAGVADTQYF.

CDR3 nucleotides: TGTGCCAGTAGTATATCGGTCGACAGATACCCAAGCTCCTACAATGAGCAGTTCTTC. As protein: CASSISVDRYPSSYNEQFF. The rearrangement joins TRBV19 to TRBJ2-1; the D gene is possibly TRBD1 (5 bases). The CDR3 has 19 amino acids. Germline lookup yields CDR1 LNHDA and CDR2 SQIVND (reference sequence). Trimming removed 2 bases from V and 0 bases from J, with 20 bases in between.

The CDR3 DNA follows: TGTGCCAGCAGTTCTGACAGGGGCAATCAGCCCCAGCATTTT. As protein: CASSSDRGNQPQHF. The chain employs TRBV7-2 and TRBJ1-5; 7 bases are a match to TRBD1. The CDR3 runs to 14 residues. Per germline, CDR1 SGHTA and CDR2 FQGNSA. Trimming took 6 bases from V and 2 from J; bases not matched to a gene: 4.

The chain couples TRBV28 to TRBJ1-5; D is unresolved. Germline V lookup: CDR1 MDHEN, CDR2 SYDVKM. Deletions cut 6 bases from V and 1 base from J, with 4 bases between. This CDR3 comprises 12 residues. CDR3 residues: CASRSSNQPQHF. The CDR3 nucleotides are TGTGCCAGCAGGTCAAGCAATCAGCCCCAGCATTTT.

The chain recombines TRBV7-8 with TRBJ1-5, with D perhaps TRBD1 (5 bases). The CDR3 is made up of 15 amino acids. CDR1 and CDR2 (germline): SGHVS, FQNEAQ. Between the trimmed V and J ends, which lost 1 base and 7 bases, there was a span of 14 bases. CDR3 residues: CASSLEQGSQQPQHF. DNA for the CDR3: TGTGCCAGCAGCTTAGAGCAGGGAAGCCAACAGCCCCAGCATTTT.

This chain joins TRBV28 and TRBJ1-2; D call uncertain. V was shortened by 8 bases and J by 4 bases, with 8 bases between the two germline ends. The germline V gene has CDR1 MDHEN and CDR2 SYDVKM. CDR3 length equals 11 residues. CDR3 sequence reads: CASGSGYGYTF. As DNA, the CDR3 is TGTGCCAGCGGGTCAGGCTATGGCTACACCTTC.

The V gene is TRBV28, the J gene TRBJ1-4, with a possible D match to TRBD1 (5 bases). V lost 7 bases to trimming and J lost 6 bases, with 15 bases between them. Germline assignment: CDR1 MDHEN and CDR2 SYDVKM. CDR3 length equals 14 residues. The CDR3 is CASNVPGLDEKLFF. The CDR3 DNA is TGTGCCAGCAATGTACCAGGGTTGGATGAAAAACTGTTTTTT. Full variable domain (remainder filled in from reference TRBV28 and TRBJ1-4): DVKVTQSSRYLVKRTGEKVFLECVQDMDHENMFWYRQDPGLGLRLIYFSYDVKMKEKGDIPEGYSVSREKKERFSLILESASTNQTSMYLCASNVPGLDEKLFFGSGTQLSVL.

V usage is TRBV28 and J usage is TRBJ1-2, with D perhaps matching TRBD1 (6 bases). The CDR3 length is 13 residues. Germline-derived CDR1 and CDR2 are MDHEN and SYDVKM. V was cut by 5 bases and J by 2 bases, with 9 bases left in between. CDR3 sequence: CASSEGQNYGYTF. The CDR3 DNA follows: TGTGCCAGCAGTGAGGGACAAAACTATGGCTACACCTTC.

This chain uses TRBV27 with TRBJ2-6, with 14 bases lining up with TRBD2. V dropped 4 bases and J dropped 4; count of bases not matched to a gene: 9. The CDR3 extends over 19 amino acids. Germline loops: CDR1 MNHEY, CDR2 SMNVEV (reference sequence). CDR3 protein: CASSSYGLAGGRGANVLTF. DNA for the CDR3: TGTGCCAGCAGTTCCTACGGACTAGCGGGGGGACGGGGGGCCAACGTCCTGACTTTC.

The rearrangement joins TRBV19 to TRBJ2-3; TRBD1 is a possible D gene (6 bases). This CDR3 spans 15 amino acids. The V gene lost 3 bases and the J gene lost 4 bases, with 14 bases spanning the gap. CDR1 and CDR2 from the germline V gene are LNHDA and SQIVND (reference sequence). CDR3 sequence (DNA): TGTGCCAGTAGTATCAGCGGACAGCGTGCAGATACGCAGTATTTT. It encodes CASSISGQRADTQYF.

The V gene is TRBV6-5, the J gene TRBJ1-2; D not certain. Germline loops: CDR1 MNHEY, CDR2 SVGAGI. The V end lost 6 bases, the J end lost 1 base, and 6 bases lay between the germline ends. The CDR3 extends over 12 amino acids. In DNA, the CDR3 is TGTGCCAGCAGCGTAAATAACTATGGCTACACCTTC. Its protein product is CASSVNNYGYTF.

The V call is TRBV5-5, the J call TRBJ1-5, with D unclear. The CDR3 totals 13 residues. Looked up from germline, CDR1 is SGHKS and CDR2 is YYEKEE (reference sequence). With 3 bases removed from V and 5 bases from J, the gap between germline ends came to 9 bases. This chain's CDR3 is CASSWRWDQPQHF. In DNA form, the CDR3 reads TGTGCCAGCAGCTGGCGGTGGGATCAGCCCCAGCATTTT.

The rearrangement uses TRBV27 and TRBJ2-7; 7 bases line up with TRBD1. Germline CDR1 and CDR2: MNHEY and SMNVEV (reference sequence). The CDR3 length is 15 residues. Trimming at V came to 0 bases and at J to 1 base, leaving 3 bases not matched to a gene. The CDR3 DNA sequence: TGTGCCAGCAGTTTATCGTGGGACAGTTCCTACGAGCAGTACTTC. Protein sequence: CASSLSWDSSYEQYF.

V and J are TRBV29-1 and TRBJ2-4; 8 nucleotides line up with TRBD2. The V gene's germline CDR1 is SQVTM and CDR2 ANQGSEA. The CDR3 contains 16 residues. The junction had 23 bases not matched to a gene; V was cut back by 7 bases and J by 12 bases. CDR3 amino acids: CSATAGSGGAQDSQYF. As DNA, the CDR3 is TGCAGCGCCACTGCCGGGAGCGGGGGAGCCCAAGACAGTCAGTACTTC.

The chain uses TRBV7-9 and TRBJ2-2; 7 positions match TRBD2. V lost 2 bases and J lost 7; bases outside the gene matches: 4. Germline V gene data show CDR1 as SEHNR and CDR2 as FQNEAQ (reference sequence). The CDR3 is 14 amino acids. CDR3 sequence: CASSLSRGSGELFF. The CDR3 DNA is TGTGCCAGCAGCTTATCCCGCGGGAGCGGGGAGCTGTTTTTT.

The chain employs TRBV11-2 and TRBJ2-7, with TRBD1 identical over 9 bases. Losses at the gene ends were 4 bases for V and 2 bases for J; bases not matched to a gene: 3. The CDR3 loop spans 14 amino acids. Looked up from germline, CDR1 is SGHAT and CDR2 is FQNNGV. This CDR3 reads CASSYGTGTYEQYF. The CDR3 coding sequence is TGTGCCAGCAGCTACGGGACAGGGACCTACGAGCAGTACTTC.

This clone showed up just once. The chain employs TRBV7-8 and TRBJ2-3; D not resolved. There are 16 residues in the CDR3. In germline, CDR1 is SGHVS, CDR2 FQNEAQ. The V and J ends lost 1 base and 0 bases respectively, with 11 bases between them. The CDR3 loop reads CASSLGASLSTDTQYF. Written as DNA, the CDR3 is TGTGCCAGCAGCTTAGGGGCGTCCCTGAGCACAGATACGCAGTATTTT.

The V gene is TRBV4-1, the J gene TRBJ1-6; D is possibly TRBD1 (6 bases). Per the germline V gene, CDR1 is MGHRA and CDR2 is YSYEKL. CDR3 size: 15 residues. Trimming pared 0 bases from V and 8 bases from J, leaving 11 bases between. The chain's CDR3 is CASSQDGRGHSPLHF. CDR3 in DNA: TGCGCCAGCAGCCAAGATGGCAGGGGACATTCACCCCTCCACTTT.

This clone has only one observation. This chain uses TRBV11-3 with TRBJ2-1; D perhaps matches TRBD2 (6 bases). This CDR3 is built from 15 residues. Looked up from germline, CDR1 is SGHNT and CDR2 is YENEEA. V was trimmed by 0 bases and J by 3 bases, leaving 9 bases between them. The CDR3 region is CASSLDGTHYNEQFF. The CDR3 region has the DNA TGTGCCAGCAGCTTAGACGGGACTCACTACAATGAGCAGTTCTTC.

The rearrangement uses TRBV15 and TRBJ2-7; D uncertain. Trimming stripped 0 bases from V and 3 bases from J, with 15 bases between. The CDR3 spans 16 residues. The germline V gene encodes CDR1 LNHNV and CDR2 YYDKDF (reference sequence). Here the CDR3 reads CATSRDRPWRSYEQYF. The CDR3 nucleotides are TGTGCCACCAGCAGAGACCGCCCGTGGCGGAGCTACGAGCAGTACTTC.

This clone was detected once. The chain recombines TRBV19 with TRBJ2-7; the D is unclear. The length of the CDR3 is 12 residues. With 3 bases removed from V and 3 bases from J, the gap between germline ends came to 6 bases. Germline V gives CDR1 LNHDA, CDR2 SQIVND (reference sequence). The CDR3: CASSIPSYEQYF. CDR3 DNA sequence: TGTGCCAGTAGTATCCCGAGCTACGAGCAGTACTTC.

The rearrangement joins TRBV27 to TRBJ2-1; D is possibly TRBD2 (5 bases). The germline gives CDR1 MNHEY, CDR2 SMNVEV (reference sequence). This CDR3 comprises 14 residues. V dropped 2 bases and J dropped 5 bases, with 10 bases sitting between them. CDR3 protein: CASSLVGENNEQFF. In DNA form, the CDR3 reads TGTGCCAGCAGTTTAGTTGGGGAGAACAATGAGCAGTTCTTC.